One sample yielded the 13 T cell receptor beta chains listed below, sequenced in a study of cytomegalovirus exposure and HLA in healthy donors. With 60 Vbeta and 13 Jbeta primers, the PCR was carried out. Only in-frame clones appear in the TCRdb table, and some are missing; sequencing was by immunoSEQ multiplex PCR. Seen here are about 120,000 clones, 60% to 80% observed once, and the top ten hold around 5.2%. Material for sequencing was PBMCs. These receptors were obtained from a man in his forties or fifties in good health and CMV-seropositive.

The V call is TRBV7-2, the J call TRBJ2-3, with 14 positions matching TRBD2. The CDR3 sequence is 17 residues long. The germline gives CDR1 SGHTA, CDR2 FQGNSA. V gave up 1 base and J gave up 6 bases; unmatched junction bases: 6. The CDR3 region has the DNA TGTGCCAGCAGCTTAGACCGGACTAGCGGGAGGAGGGATACGCAGTATTTT. This sequence encodes CASSLDRTSGRRDTQYF.

The V call is TRBV25-1, the J call TRBJ2-7; D possibly corresponds to TRBD1 (6 bases). This CDR3 has 13 residues. The V gene's germline CDR1 is MGHDK and CDR2 SYGVNS. The ends were cut back, 5 bases at V and 3 bases at J, with 11 bases in the middle. In DNA form, the CDR3 reads TGTGCCAGCAGTCTTTCAGGGGTCTACGAGCAGTACTTC. This sequence encodes CASSLSGVYEQYF.

The chain employs TRBV7-2 and TRBJ1-1, with D perhaps matching TRBD1 (6 bases). The V gene lost 7 bases and the J gene lost 0 bases, with 9 bases spanning the gap. The CDR3 contains 13 residues. Germline V gives CDR1 SGHTA, CDR2 FQGNSA. CDR3 protein: CASKGGMNTEAFF. The DNA of the CDR3 is TGTGCCAGCAAGGGGGGGATGAACACTGAAGCTTTCTTT.

The rearrangement links TRBV7-9 to TRBJ2-2; a weak D match, TRBD2 (5 bases). V gave up 3 bases and J gave up 2 bases, with 7 bases separating them. This CDR3 spans 14 amino acids. Per the germline V gene, CDR1 is SEHNR and CDR2 is FQNEAQ (reference sequence). The CDR3 reads CASSLEVNTGELFF. The CDR3 nucleotides read TGTGCCAGCAGCTTGGAGGTAAACACCGGGGAGCTGTTTTTT.

The chain links TRBV5-1 to TRBJ2-7; 9 positions match TRBD1. V dropped 3 bases and J dropped 0; count of bases not matched to a gene: 7. Looked up from germline, CDR1 is SGHRS and CDR2 is YFSETQ. This CDR3 has 16 amino acids. CDR3 nucleotides: TGCGCCAGCAGCTCCAACACAGGGGGCGGCTCCTACGAGCAGTACTTC. Amino acids: CASSSNTGGGSYEQYF.

The CDR3 DNA follows: TGTGCCAGCAGAACCTGGGAGGTATCCCACAATGAGCAGTTCTTC. This codes for CASRTWEVSHNEQFF. The chain combines TRBV28 with TRBJ2-1; maybe TRBD2 (6 bases). The CDR3 has 15 amino acids. V was clipped by 6 bases and J by 5 bases, with 17 bases between them. Germline V gene lookup returns CDR1 MDHEN and CDR2 SYDVKM.

The chain links TRBV4-3 to TRBJ1-2; D gene unclear. The CDR3 is made up of 15 amino acids. CDR1 is LGHNA and CDR2 is YSLEER in the germline V gene. V lost 1 base, J lost 1 base, and 10 bases lay in between. CDR3 amino acids: CASSQALQSNYGYTF. The CDR3 nucleotides read TGCGCCAGCAGCCAAGCCCTACAGAGTAACTATGGCTACACCTTC.

V gene TRBV6-5 combines with J gene TRBJ2-7; D is perhaps TRBD2 (5 bases). The CDR3 has 15 amino acids. Trimming cost V 0 bases and J 5 bases, with 14 bases left between them. Looked up from germline, CDR1 is MNHEY and CDR2 is SVGAGI. CDR3 sequence reads: CASSYSGKGVHEQYF. The CDR3 nucleotides read TGTGCCAGCAGTTACTCCGGGAAAGGTGTCCACGAGCAGTACTTC.

This chain uses TRBV5-4 with TRBJ2-1, with D possibly being TRBD2 (5 bases). The CDR3 runs to 14 residues. Trimming left V 0 bases short and J 5 bases short, with 9 bases between. Germline V gene lookup returns CDR1 SGHNT and CDR2 YYREEE (reference sequence). CDR3 loop: CASSLVSADNEQFF. DNA for the CDR3: TGTGCCAGCAGCTTGGTTAGCGCGGACAATGAGCAGTTCTTC.

The chain joins TRBV19 to TRBJ1-2; D remains unclear. The V and J ends lost 10 bases and 7 bases respectively, with 13 bases between them. The germline CDR1 and CDR2 sequences are LNHDA and SQIVND (reference sequence). The CDR3 totals 11 residues. CDR3 nucleotide sequence: TGTGCCACCATGAGAGGCGGTGGCTACACCTTC. Protein product: CATMRGGGYTF.

A few counts support this clone. This chain joins TRBV28 and TRBJ1-1; D unclear. Per the germline V gene, CDR1 is MDHEN and CDR2 is SYDVKM. Trimming cost V 5 bases and J 6 bases, with 16 bases left between them. CDR3 length: 14 residues. The CDR3: CASSRVVERPEAFF. In nucleotides, the CDR3 is TGTGCCAGCAGTAGAGTGGTCGAGCGCCCTGAAGCTTTCTTT.

The CDR3 DNA reads as TGTGCCAGCAGCGGAGGCATGAACACTGAAGCTTTCTTT. It yields the protein CASSGGMNTEAFF. J is TRBJ1-1 and V is TRBV9; D is unresolved. CDR1 is SGDLS, CDR2 YYNGEE, per germline. V lost 3 bases to trimming and J lost 0 bases, with 6 bases between them. This CDR3 has 13 residues.

The V and J genes are TRBV7-8 and TRBJ1-2; D is uncertain. The germline CDR1 and CDR2 sequences are SGHVS and FQNEAQ. This CDR3 comprises 15 residues. The V end lost 5 bases, the J end lost 4 bases, and 17 bases lay between the germline ends. This CDR3 is CASSQRTGDLYGYTF. The CDR3 DNA reads TGTGCCAGCAGCCAGCGGACCGGAGACCTCTATGGCTACACCTTC.